This T cell receptor (beta chain) was documented in a study of shared clonotypes between healthy human individuals. A word on this clone: Antigen specificity is unknown.

The junction had 5 bases not matched to a gene; V was cut back by 6 bases and J by 3 bases. The CDR3 has 15 amino acids. The germline CDR1 and CDR2 sequences are SNHLY and FYNNEI. Assay execution proceeded at the deep level. The protocol was immunoSEQ multiplex PCR, while the TCRdb copy is restricted to in-frame clones and leaves out a portion. The sample consists of 2 million or so clones, 85% to 95% of them appearing once. Study-level points and caveats: A generally larger estimated richness was seen in naive subsets than in memory subsets.

The chain carries TRBV2 and TRBJ2-3; 11 bases align to TRBD2. The clonotype originates from a man aged 18-30 years in good health. The source material was naive CD4+ T cells sorted from blood. The sample's subset: CD45RA+ positively selected. This CDR3 reads CASSVAGGPTDTQYF. In DNA, the CDR3 is TGTGCCAGCAGCGTAGCGGGGGGGCCGACAGATACGCAGTATTTT.